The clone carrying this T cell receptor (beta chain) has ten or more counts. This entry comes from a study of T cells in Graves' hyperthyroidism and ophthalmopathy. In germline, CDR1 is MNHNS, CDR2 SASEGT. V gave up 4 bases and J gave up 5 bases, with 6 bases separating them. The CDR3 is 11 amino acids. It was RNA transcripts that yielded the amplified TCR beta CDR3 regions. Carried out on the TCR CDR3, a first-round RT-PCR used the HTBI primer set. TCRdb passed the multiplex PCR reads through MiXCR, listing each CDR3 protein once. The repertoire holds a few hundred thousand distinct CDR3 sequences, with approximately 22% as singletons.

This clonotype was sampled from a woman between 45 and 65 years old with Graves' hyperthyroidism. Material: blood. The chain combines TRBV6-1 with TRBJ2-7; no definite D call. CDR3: CASSVGNEQYF. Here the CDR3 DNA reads TGTGCCAGCAGTGTTGGTAACGAGCAGTACTTC.